This T cell receptor beta chain is from a study of blood T cell repertoires in COVID-19. Study information: Italy, Spain and the United States were the sources of the convalescent and acute COVID-19 samples. PBMCs, B-cell-depleted T cells, or T cells provided the cDNA or gDNA that made up the material.

In the authors' workflow: By means of reference gene primer amplification, nucleated cell counts were estimated. Profiled with immunoSEQ multiplex PCR; TCRdb holds only in-frame clones, not every one. Clone size and the V and J calls come from that table; the DNA yielded D and trimming. The sample holds around 15,000 clones, approximately 89% seen once. Germline CDR1 reads MNHEY; CDR2 reads SVGAGI. The CDR3 extends over 13 amino acids. The V gene end was trimmed by 6 bases and the J gene end by 5 bases; junction bases not matched to a gene: 6. The receptor was derived from a human donor in a cohort sampled during active COVID-19. J is TRBJ2-5 and V is TRBV6-5; 7 bases agree with TRBD1. Input material: peripheral blood. DNA of the CDR3: TGTGCCAGCAGGACAGGGTATGGGGAGACCCAGTACTTC. Translated, it gives CASRTGYGETQYF.